This T cell receptor (beta chain) was sequenced for a study of control samples from healthy donors and cancer patients. From germline, CDR1 is SGHRS and CDR2 YFSETQ. Trimming took off 0 bases at V and 2 bases at J, with 8 bases between the two ends. The length of the CDR3 is 14 residues. Assay: immunoSEQ multiplex PCR; the TCRdb copy retains only in-frame clones and omits some. The data show over 70,000 clones, around nine tenths seen once. The sequence derives from a woman aged 55 to 70 in good health. The chain is built from TRBV5-1 and TRBJ2-5, with D unresolved. The sample taken for sequencing was blood. In nucleotides, the CDR3 is TGCGCCAGCAGCTTGGCGGCACAACAAGAGACCCAGTACTTC. Translation: CASSLAAQQETQYF.